This TCR beta chain was retrieved from a study of blood T cell repertoires in COVID-19 (dated by TCRdb to 2019 to 2021). About the full investigation: Collaborator samples came from the United States, Italy and Spain and covered acute and convalescent phases of COVID-19. Samples were obtained from the ongoing ImmuneRACE study (first 160 participants) and from 1,254 subjects provided by 6 global collaborators. HLA class I and class II types, where available, came from metadata supplied by the sample provider rather than from assay-based typing. The repertoires were made available in a free public database intended to serve as a resource for research on the immune response to SARS-CoV-2. Subjects who had been exposed to COVID-19, were actively infected with it, or had recovered from it provided the deeply sampled blood TCRbeta repertoires that made up the dataset. Nearly every sample came with metadata listing a de-identified subject ID, COVID-19 status, age in years and sex. The prospective study material was composed of cDNA or gDNA derived from T cells, B-cell-depleted T cells, or PBMCs.

Participants in the prospective study were enrolled through a virtual design, were aged about 18 to 89 years, and lived in roughly 26 United States geographic areas. Cohort assignment in the prospective study relied on participant-reported clinical history from a screening survey and a study questionnaire. For ImmuneRACE Cohort 3, a participant was defined as recovered based on two consecutive negative NP/OP PCR tests, clearance by a healthcare professional, or resolution of symptoms. In the prospective study, whole blood, serum and a nasopharyngeal or oropharyngeal swab were collected from each participant by mobile phlebotomists. Additional blood draws and questionnaires over an approximately 2-month period could optionally be provided by prospective study participants. Blood samples from the prospective study were shipped frozen or at room temperature prior to DNA extraction. This clone was detected once. The antigen it recognizes is unknown. No base qualities exist here, and no much larger clone lies one base off it.

CDR1 is given as MGHDK and CDR2 as SYGVNS, both from the germline V gene. V trim: 2 bases; J trim: 4 bases; unmatched bases: 3. Its CDR3 holds 15 amino acids, cysteine through phenylalanine. The retained sequence is limited to the CDR3, 45 bases, with the frame set at the first base. The study at large found these results: The amount of clinical and demographic metadata varied by source and participant and was provided uncurated.

TCRbeta CDR3 regions were amplified from genomic DNA by means of the immunoSEQ Assay, a bias-controlled multiplex PCR. Turning to the authors' computational methods: The number of nucleated cells in each sample was estimated from the amplification of reference gene primers within the assay. To quantify the absolute abundance of each unique TCRbeta CDR3 rearrangement, sequence reads were collapsed and filtered. For each sample, productive Simpson clonality was calculated as the square root of Simpson's diversity index over productive rearrangements. TCRdb mirrors the immuneACCESS table, restricted to in-frame sequences. Some clones are absent from its copies; in checked studies, under half trace to an unresolved V gene, and the reason for the others is unknown. V, J and clone size are those of that table, while D and trimming were read from the DNA. The sample table records some 330,000 clones; approximately 88% of these occur just once. Over 4.5% of the sample goes to the ten largest clones.

The sequencing input was PBMCs or T cells enriched from blood (not recorded which). The chain is made from TRBV25-1 and TRBJ2-5, and TRBD2 matches 11 of the central bases. This TCR derives from a man aged 25-45 years who had recovered from COVID-19. Here the CDR3 is given as CASSEGLAGVETQYF. Here is the DNA: TGTGCCAGCAGTGAAGGACTAGCGGGTGTAGAGACCCAGTACTTC.